This T cell receptor (beta chain) is drawn from a study of T cell responses to AZD1222 COVID-19 vaccine. This clone came up once. What it binds is unknown. Study observations and caveats: Scientists sampled the repertoires only once the peak T cell response had passed.

Repertoires were generated with immunoSEQ multiplex PCR, while TCRdb's copy carries only in-frame clones and drops some. Here the sample spans about 130,000 clones, about 92% being singletons. Germline V lookup: CDR1 MNHEY, CDR2 SVGAGI. The junction had 6 bases not matched to a gene; V was cut back by 6 bases and J by 4 bases. This CDR3 has 14 amino acids. This clonotype originated in an adult in good health. V and J are TRBV6-5 and TRBJ2-5, with TRBD2 identical over 9 bases. The sample here was peripheral blood, taken on day 0 of AZD1222 vaccination. The chain's CDR3 is CASSAISGGETQYF. The CDR3 DNA reads as TGTGCCAGCAGCGCCATTAGCGGGGGAGAGACCCAGTACTTC.